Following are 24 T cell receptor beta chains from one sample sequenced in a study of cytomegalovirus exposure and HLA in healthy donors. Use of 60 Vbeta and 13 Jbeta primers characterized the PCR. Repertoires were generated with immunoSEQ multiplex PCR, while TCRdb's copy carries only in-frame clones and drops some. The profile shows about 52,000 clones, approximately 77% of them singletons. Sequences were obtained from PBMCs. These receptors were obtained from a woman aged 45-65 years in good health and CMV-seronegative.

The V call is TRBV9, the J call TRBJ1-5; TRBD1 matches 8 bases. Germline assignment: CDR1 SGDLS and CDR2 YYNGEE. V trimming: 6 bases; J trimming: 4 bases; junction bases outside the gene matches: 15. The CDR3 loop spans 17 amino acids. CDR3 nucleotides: TGTGCCAGCACCACAGGGGGAAATAAGCTAGCAAATCAGCCCCAGCATTTT. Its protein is CASTTGGNKLANQPQHF.

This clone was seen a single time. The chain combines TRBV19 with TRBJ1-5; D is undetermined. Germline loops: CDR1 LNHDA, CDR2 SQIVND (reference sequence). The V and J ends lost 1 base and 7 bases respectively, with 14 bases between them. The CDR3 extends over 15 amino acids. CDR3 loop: CASSIVGEGRQPQHF. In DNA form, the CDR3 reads TGTGCCAGTAGTATAGTAGGAGAGGGTAGGCAGCCCCAGCATTTT.

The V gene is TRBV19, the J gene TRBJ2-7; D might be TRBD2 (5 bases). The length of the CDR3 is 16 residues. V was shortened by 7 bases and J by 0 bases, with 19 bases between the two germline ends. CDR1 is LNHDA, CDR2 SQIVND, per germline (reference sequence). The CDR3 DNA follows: TGTGCCAGTAAGGGCGGGCAGTCGACCCCCTCCTACGAGCAGTACTTC. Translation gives CASKGGQSTPSYEQYF.

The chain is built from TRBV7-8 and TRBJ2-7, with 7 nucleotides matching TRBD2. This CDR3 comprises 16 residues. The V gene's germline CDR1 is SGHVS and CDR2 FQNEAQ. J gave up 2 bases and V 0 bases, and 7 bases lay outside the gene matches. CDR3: CASSLATSATPYEQYF. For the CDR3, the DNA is TGTGCCAGCAGCTTAGCCACTAGCGCTACGCCCTACGAGCAGTACTTC.

The CDR3 reads CASSEPSSYNEQFF. The CDR3 DNA is TGCGCCAGCAGTGAACCCAGCTCCTACAATGAGCAGTTCTTC. V is TRBV10-2 and J is TRBJ2-1; D is unresolved. Per the germline V gene, CDR1 is WSHSY and CDR2 is SAAADI. V was trimmed by 3 bases and J by 0 bases, leaving 6 bases between them. The CDR3 spans 14 residues.

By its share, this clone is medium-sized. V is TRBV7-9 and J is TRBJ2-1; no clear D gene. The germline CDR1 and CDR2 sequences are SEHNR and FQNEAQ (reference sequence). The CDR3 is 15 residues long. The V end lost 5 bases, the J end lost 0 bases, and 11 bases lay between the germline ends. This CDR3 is CASSPSTVSYNEQFF. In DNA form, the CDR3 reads TGTGCCAGCAGCCCGAGTACAGTCTCCTACAATGAGCAGTTCTTC.

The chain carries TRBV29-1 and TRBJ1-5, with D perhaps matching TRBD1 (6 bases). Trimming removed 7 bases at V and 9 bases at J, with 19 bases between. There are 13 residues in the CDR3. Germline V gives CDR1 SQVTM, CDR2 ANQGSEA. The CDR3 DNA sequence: TGCAGCGCTATGGACAGTCCCCAGGGGCCCCAGCATTTT. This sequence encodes CSAMDSPQGPQHF.

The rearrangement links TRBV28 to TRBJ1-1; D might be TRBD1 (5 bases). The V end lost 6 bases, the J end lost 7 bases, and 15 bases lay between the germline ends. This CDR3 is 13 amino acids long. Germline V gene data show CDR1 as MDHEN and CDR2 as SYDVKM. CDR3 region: CASSPTVYREAFF. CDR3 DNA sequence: TGTGCCAGCAGCCCGACAGTCTACCGTGAAGCTTTCTTT.

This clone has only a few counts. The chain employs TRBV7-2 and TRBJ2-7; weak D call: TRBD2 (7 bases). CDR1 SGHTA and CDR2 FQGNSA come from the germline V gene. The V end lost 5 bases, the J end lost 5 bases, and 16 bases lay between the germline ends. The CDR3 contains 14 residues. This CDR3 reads CASSKTRGLDEQYF. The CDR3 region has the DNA TGTGCCAGCAGCAAGACGCGGGGGCTGGACGAGCAGTACTTC.

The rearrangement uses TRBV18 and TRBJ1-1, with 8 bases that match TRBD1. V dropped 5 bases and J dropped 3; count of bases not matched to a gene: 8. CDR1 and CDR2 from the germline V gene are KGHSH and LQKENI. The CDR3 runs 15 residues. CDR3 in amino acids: CASSTETGAYTEAFF. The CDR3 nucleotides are TGTGCCAGCTCAACCGAGACAGGGGCTTACACTGAAGCTTTCTTT.

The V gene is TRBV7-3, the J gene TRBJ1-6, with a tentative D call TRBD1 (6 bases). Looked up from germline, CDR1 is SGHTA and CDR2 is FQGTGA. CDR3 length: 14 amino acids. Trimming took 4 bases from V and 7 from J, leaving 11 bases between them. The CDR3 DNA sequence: TGTGCCAGCAGCTCCGGACAGCCCAATTCACCCCTCCACTTT. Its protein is CASSSGQPNSPLHF.

CDR3 DNA sequence: TGTGCCAGCAGCCCGGGACAGGGGACAAACACCATATATTTT. Its protein is CASSPGQGTNTIYF. This chain joins TRBV6-5 and TRBJ1-3; 10 nucleotides match TRBD1. The germline gives CDR1 MNHEY, CDR2 SVGAGI. V was clipped by 6 bases and J by 6 bases; unmatched bases: 5. The CDR3 has 14 residues.

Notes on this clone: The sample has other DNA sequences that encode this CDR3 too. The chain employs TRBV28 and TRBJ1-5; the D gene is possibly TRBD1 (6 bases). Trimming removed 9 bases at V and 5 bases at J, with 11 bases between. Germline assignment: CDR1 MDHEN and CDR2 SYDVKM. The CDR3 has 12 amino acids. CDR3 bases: TGTGCCAGTGGGGGGGCGCATCAGCCCCAGCATTTT. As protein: CASGGAHQPQHF.

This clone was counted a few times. The CDR3 loop is CASSPQEGGTYEQYF. In nucleotides, the CDR3 is TGTGCCAGCAGCCCGCAGGAGGGCGGAACCTACGAGCAGTACTTC. V is TRBV7-2 and J is TRBJ2-7; possible D gene TRBD2, 6 bases. The germline gives CDR1 SGHTA, CDR2 FQGNSA. The ends were cut back, 5 bases at V and 2 bases at J, with 16 bases in the middle. This CDR3 has 15 amino acids.

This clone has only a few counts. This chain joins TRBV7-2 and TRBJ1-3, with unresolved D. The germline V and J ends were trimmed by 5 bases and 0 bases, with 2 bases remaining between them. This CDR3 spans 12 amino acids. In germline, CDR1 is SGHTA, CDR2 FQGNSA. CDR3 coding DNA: TGTGCCAGCAGCCTCTCTGGAAACACCATATATTTT. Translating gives CASSLSGNTIYF.

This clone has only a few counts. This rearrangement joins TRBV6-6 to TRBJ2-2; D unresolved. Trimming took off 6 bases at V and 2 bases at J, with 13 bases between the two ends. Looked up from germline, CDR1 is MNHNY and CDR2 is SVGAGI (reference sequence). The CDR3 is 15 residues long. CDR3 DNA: TGTGCCAGCAGAACCTCTGGAGTAAACACCGGGGAGCTGTTTTTT. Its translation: CASRTSGVNTGELFF.

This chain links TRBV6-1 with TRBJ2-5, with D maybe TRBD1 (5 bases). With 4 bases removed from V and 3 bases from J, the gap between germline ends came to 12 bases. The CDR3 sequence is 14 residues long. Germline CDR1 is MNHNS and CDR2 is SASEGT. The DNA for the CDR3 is TGTGCCAGCAGTGCACCTTTGACAGAAGAGACCCAGTACTTC. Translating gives CASSAPLTEETQYF.

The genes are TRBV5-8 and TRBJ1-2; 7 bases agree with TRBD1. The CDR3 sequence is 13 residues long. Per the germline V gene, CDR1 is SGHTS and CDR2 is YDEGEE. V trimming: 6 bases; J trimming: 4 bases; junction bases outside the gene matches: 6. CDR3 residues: CASIPRGIYGYTF. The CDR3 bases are TGTGCCAGCATCCCCAGGGGGATCTATGGCTACACCTTC. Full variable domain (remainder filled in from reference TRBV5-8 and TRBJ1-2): EAGVTQSPTHLIKTRGQQATLRCSPISGHTSVYWYQQALGLGLQFLLWYDEGEERNRGNFPPRFSGRQFPNYSSELNVNALELEDSALYLCASIPRGIYGYTFGSGTRLTVV.

The CDR3: CASSWDSRNNQPQHF. DNA of the CDR3: TGTGCCAGCAGCTGGGACAGCAGAAACAATCAGCCCCAGCATTTT. The V call is TRBV7-8, the J call TRBJ1-5; TRBD1 aligns across 7 bases. Germline-derived CDR1 and CDR2 are SGHVS and FQNEAQ. Trimming removed 4 bases from V and 3 bases from J; junction bases left unmatched: 6. CDR3 length: 15 residues.

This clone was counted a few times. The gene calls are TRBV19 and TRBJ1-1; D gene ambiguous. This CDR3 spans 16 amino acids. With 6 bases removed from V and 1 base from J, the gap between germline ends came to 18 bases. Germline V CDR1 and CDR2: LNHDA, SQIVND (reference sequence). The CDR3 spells CASRAGFNLRNTEAFF. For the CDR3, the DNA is TGTGCCAGTAGGGCGGGATTCAACCTGCGGAACACTGAAGCTTTCTTT.

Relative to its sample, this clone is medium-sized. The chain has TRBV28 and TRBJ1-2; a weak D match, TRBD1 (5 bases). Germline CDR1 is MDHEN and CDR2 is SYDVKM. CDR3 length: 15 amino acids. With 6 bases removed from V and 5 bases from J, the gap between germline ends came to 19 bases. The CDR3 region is CASSRPLGGSYGYTF. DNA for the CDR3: TGTGCCAGCAGCCGACCCCTCGGGGGGTCGTATGGCTACACCTTC.

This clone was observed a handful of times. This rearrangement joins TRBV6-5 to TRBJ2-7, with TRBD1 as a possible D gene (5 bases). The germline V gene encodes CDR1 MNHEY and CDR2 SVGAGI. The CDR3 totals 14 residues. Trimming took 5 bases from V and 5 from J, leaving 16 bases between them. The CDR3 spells CASSRSGQINEQYF. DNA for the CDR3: TGTGCCAGCAGTCGTTCAGGGCAGATAAACGAGCAGTACTTC.

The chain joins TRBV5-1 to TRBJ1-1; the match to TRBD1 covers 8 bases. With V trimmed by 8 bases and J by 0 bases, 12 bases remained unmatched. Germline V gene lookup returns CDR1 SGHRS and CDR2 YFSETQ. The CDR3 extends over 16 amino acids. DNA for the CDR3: TGCGCCAGTCACGGAGGACAGGGCCTAATGAACACTGAAGCTTTCTTT. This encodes CASHGGQGLMNTEAFF.

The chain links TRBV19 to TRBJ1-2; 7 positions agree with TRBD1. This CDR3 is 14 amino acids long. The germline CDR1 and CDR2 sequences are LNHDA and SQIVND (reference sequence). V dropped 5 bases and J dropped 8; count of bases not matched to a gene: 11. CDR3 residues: CASSATGVGYGYTF. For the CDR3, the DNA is TGTGCCAGTAGTGCTACAGGGGTGGGATACGGCTACACCTTC.